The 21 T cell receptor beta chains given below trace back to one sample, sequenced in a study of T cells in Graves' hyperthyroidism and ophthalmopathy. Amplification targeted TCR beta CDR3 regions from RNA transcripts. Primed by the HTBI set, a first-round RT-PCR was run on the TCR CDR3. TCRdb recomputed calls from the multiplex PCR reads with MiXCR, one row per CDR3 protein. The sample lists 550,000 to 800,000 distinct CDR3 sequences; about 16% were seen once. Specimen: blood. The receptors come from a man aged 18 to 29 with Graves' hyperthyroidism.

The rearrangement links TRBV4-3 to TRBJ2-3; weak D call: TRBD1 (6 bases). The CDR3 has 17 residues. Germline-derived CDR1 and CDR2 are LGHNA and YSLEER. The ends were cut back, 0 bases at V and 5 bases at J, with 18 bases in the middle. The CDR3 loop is CASSQDVDSGSLDTQYF. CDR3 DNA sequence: TGCGCCAGCAGCCAAGATGTGGACAGCGGATCTCTAGATACGCAGTATTTT.

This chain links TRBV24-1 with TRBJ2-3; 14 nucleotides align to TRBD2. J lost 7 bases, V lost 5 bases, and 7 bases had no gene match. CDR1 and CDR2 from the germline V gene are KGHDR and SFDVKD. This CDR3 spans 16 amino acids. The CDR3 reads CATSVGTSGSLYTQYF. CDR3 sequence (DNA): TGTGCCACCAGTGTTGGGACTAGCGGGAGTTTATATACGCAGTATTTT.

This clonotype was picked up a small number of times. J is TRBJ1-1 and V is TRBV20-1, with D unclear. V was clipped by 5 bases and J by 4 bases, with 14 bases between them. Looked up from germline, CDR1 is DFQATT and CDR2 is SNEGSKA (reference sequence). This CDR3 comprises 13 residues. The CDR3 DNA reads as TGCAGTGCTTCCCGAAGCGTAGGCACTGAAGCTTTCTTT. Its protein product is CSASRSVGTEAFF.

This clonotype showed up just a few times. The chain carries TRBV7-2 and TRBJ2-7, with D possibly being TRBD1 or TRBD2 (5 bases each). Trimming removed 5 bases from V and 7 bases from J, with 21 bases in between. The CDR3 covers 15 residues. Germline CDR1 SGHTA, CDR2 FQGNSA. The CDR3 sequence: CASSPSRGRAREQYF. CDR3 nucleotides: TGTGCCAGCAGCCCCTCTCGGGGCAGGGCCAGAGAGCAGTACTTC.

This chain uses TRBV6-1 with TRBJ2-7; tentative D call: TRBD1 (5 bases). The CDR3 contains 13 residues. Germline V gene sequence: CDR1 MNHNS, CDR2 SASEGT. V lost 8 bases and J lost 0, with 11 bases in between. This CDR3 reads CASWGTGSYEQYF. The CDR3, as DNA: TGTGCCAGCTGGGGAACAGGCTCCTACGAGCAGTACTTC.

CDR3 nucleotide sequence: TGCAGCGTAACAGTCTCCTCTGGAAACACCATATATTTT. Residues: CSVTVSSGNTIYF. V and J are TRBV29-1 and TRBJ1-3; D call uncertain. The V and J ends lost 6 bases and 0 bases respectively, with 9 bases between them. Germline loops: CDR1 SQVTM, CDR2 ANQGSEA. The CDR3 covers 13 residues.

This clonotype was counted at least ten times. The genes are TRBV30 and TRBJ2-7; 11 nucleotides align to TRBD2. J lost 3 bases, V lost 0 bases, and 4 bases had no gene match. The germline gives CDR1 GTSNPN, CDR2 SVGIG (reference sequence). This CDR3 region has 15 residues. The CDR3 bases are TGTGCCTGGAGTGTACTTGGGACTAGCGGCTACGAGCAGTACTTC. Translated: CAWSVLGTSGYEQYF.

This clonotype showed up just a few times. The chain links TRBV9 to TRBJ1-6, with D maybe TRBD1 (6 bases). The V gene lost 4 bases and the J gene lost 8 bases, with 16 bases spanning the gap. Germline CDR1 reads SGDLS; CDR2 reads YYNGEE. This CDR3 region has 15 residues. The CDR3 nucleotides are TGTGCCAGCAGCCCCACAGGGAGTGGGGATTCACCCCTCCACTTT. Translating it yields CASSPTGSGDSPLHF. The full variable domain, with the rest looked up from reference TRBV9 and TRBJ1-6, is DSGVTQTPKHLITATGQRVTLRCSPRSGDLSVYWYQQSLDQGLQFLIQYYNGEERAKGNILERFSAQQFPDLHSELNLSSLELGDSALYFCASSPTGSGDSPLHFGNGTRLTVT.

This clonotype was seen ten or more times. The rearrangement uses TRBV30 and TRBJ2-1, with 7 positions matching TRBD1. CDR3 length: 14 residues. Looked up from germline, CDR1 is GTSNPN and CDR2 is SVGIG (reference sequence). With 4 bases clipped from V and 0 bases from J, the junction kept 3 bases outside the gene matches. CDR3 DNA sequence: TGTGCCTGGACATCAGGGGGCTCCTACAATGAGCAGTTCTTC. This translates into CAWTSGGSYNEQFF. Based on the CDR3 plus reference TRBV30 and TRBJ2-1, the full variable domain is SQTIHQWPATLVQPVGSPLSLECTVEGTSNPNLYWYRQAAGRGLQLLFYSVGIGQISSEVPQNLSASRPQDRQFILSSKKLLLSDSGFYLCAWTSGGSYNEQFFGPGTRLTVL.

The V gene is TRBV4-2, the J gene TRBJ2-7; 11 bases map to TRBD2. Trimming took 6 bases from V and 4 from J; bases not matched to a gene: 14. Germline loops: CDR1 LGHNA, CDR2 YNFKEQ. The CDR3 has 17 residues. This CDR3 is CASSSPGALAGVYEQYF. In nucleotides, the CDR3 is TGTGCCAGCAGTTCTCCGGGGGCACTAGCGGGAGTTTACGAGCAGTACTTC.

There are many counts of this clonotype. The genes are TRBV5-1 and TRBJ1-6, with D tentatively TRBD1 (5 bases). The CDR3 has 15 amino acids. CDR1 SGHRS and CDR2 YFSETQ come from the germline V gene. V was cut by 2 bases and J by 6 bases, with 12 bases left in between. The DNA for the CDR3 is TGCGCCAGCAGCTTCAGCTTGGGGCTTAATTCACCCCTCCACTTT. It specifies CASSFSLGLNSPLHF.

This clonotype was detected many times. The chain's CDR3 is CASSPTPGNEQFF. In DNA form, the CDR3 reads TGTGCCAGCAGTCCTACGCCGGGCAATGAGCAGTTCTTC. V and J are TRBV28 and TRBJ2-1; D is uncertain. The germline V gene encodes CDR1 MDHEN and CDR2 SYDVKM. The CDR3 is 13 residues long. Trimming shortened V by 5 bases and J by 6 bases, and 11 bases separated the two germline ends.

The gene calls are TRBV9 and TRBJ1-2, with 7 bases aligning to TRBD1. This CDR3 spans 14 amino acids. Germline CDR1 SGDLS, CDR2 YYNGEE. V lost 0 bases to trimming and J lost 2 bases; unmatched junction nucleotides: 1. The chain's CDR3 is CASSVEGANYGYTF. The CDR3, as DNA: TGTGCCAGCAGCGTAGAGGGGGCGAACTATGGCTACACCTTC.

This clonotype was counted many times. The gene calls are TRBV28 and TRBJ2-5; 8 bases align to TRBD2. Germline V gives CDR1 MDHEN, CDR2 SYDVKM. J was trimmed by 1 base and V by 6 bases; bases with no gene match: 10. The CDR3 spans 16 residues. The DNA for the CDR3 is TGTGCCAGCAGCCAGGGACTAGTGAGGTCCCAAGAGACCCAGTACTTC. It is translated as CASSQGLVRSQETQYF.

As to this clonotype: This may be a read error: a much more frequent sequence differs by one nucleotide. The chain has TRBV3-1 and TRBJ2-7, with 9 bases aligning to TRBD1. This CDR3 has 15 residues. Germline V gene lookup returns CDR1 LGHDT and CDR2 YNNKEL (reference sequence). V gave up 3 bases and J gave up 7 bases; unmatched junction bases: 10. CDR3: CASSHFRDRDNEQYF. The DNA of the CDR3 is TGTGCCAGCAGCCATTTCCGGGACAGGGACAATGAGCAGTACTTC.

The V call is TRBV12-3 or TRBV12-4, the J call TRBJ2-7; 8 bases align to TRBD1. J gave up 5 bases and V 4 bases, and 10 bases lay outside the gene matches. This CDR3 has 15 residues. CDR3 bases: TGTGCCAGCAGTTCGTCAGGGGGCGTGATAAACGAGCAGTACTTC. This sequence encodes CASSSSGGVINEQYF.

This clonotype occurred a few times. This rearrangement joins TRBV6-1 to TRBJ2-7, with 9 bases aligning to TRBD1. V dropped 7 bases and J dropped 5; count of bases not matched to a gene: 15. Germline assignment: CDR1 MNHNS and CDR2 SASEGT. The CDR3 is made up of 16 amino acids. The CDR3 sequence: CASTSSRGTGSHEQYF. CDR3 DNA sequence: TGTGCCAGCACCTCTAGTCGCGGGACAGGGAGCCACGAGCAGTACTTC.

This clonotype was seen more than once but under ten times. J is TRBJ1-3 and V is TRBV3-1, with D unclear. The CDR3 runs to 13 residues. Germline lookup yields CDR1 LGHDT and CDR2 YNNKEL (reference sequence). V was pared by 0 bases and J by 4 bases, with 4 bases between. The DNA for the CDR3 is TGTGCCAGCAGCCAAGACTCAGGAAACACCATATATTTT. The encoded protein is CASSQDSGNTIYF.

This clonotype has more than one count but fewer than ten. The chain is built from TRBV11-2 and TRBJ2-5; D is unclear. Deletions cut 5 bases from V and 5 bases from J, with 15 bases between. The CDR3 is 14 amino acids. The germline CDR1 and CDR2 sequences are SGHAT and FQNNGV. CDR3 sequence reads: CASSLFKPGETQYF. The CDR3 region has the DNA TGTGCCAGCAGCCTCTTCAAGCCCGGGGAGACCCAGTACTTC.

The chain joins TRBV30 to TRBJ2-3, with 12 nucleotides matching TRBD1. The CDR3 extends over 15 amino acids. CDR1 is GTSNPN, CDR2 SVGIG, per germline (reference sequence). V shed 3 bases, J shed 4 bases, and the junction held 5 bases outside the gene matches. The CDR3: CAWRRDRGRPDTQYF. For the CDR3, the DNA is TGTGCCTGGAGAAGGGACAGGGGGCGTCCAGATACGCAGTATTTT.

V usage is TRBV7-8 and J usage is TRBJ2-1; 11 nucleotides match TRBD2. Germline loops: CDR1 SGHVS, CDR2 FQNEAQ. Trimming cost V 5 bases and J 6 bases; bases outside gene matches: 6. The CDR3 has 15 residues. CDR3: CASSRGLAEGNEQFF. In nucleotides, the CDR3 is TGTGCCAGCAGCAGGGGACTAGCGGAAGGCAATGAGCAGTTCTTC. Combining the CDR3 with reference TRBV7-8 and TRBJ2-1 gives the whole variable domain GAGVSQSPRYKVAKRGQDVALRCDPISGHVSLFWYQQALGQGPEFLTYFQNEAQLDKSGLPSDRFFAERPEGSVSTLKIQRTQQEDSAVYLCASSRGLAEGNEQFFGPGTRLTVL.